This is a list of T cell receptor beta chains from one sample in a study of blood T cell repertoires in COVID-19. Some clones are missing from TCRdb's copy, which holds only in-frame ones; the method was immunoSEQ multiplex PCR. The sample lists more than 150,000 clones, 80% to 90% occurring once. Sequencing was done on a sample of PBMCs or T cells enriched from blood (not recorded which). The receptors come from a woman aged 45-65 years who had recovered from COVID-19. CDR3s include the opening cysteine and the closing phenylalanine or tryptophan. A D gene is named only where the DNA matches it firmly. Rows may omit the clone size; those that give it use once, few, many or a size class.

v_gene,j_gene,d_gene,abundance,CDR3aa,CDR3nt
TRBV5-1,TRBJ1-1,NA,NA,CASSWGVENTEAFF,TGCGCCAGCAGCTGGGGGGTAGAGAACACTGAAGCTTTCTTT
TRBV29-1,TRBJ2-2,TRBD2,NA,CSVWPGGGADTGELFF,TGCAGCGTTTGGCCCGGGGGGGGTGCGGACACCGGGGAGCTGTTTTTT
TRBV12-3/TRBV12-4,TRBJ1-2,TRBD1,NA,CASSPDRVGGYTF,TGTGCCAGCAGTCCCGACAGGGTGGGGGGCTACACCTTC
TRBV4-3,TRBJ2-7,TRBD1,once,CASSQDVRGRGRGTYEQYF,TGCGCCAGCAGCCAAGATGTCAGGGGTCGGGGCAGGGGGACATACGAGCAGTACTTC
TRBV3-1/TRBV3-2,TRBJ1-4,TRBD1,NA,CASRHLRRTGGDNEKLFF,TGTGCCAGCAGACATCTAAGGAGGACAGGGGGCGATAATGAAAAACTGTTTTTT
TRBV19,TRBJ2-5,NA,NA,CASNFQETQYF,TGTGCCAGTAACTTCCAAGAGACCCAGTACTTC
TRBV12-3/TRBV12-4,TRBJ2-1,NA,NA,CASTETEYNEQFF,TGTGCCAGCACTGAGACAGAGTACAATGAGCAGTTCTTC
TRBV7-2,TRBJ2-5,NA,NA,CASSFVADQETQYF,TGTGCCAGCAGCTTCGTGGCGGACCAAGAGACCCAGTACTTC
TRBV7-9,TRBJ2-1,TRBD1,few,CASSFDRGPATGSEQFF,TGTGCCAGCAGCTTCGACAGGGGACCGGCGACCGGTAGTGAGCAGTTCTTC
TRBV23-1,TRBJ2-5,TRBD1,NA,CASSPSQTTGRETQYF,TGCGCCAGCAGCCCATCCCAGACGACAGGGCGGGAGACCCAGTACTTC
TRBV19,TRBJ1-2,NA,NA,CASSPDRIGGYTF,TGTGCCAGTAGTCCAGACAGAATTGGGGGCTACACCTTC
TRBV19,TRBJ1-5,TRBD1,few,CASSIMFRGNQPQHF,TGTGCCAGTAGTATCATGTTCAGGGGGAACCAGCCCCAGCATTTT
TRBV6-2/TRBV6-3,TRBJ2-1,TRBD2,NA,CASSYSTGRVYNEQFF,TGTGCCAGCAGTTACTCTACCGGGAGGGTCTACAATGAGCAGTTCTTC
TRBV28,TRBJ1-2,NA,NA,CASTRTSNGYTF,TGTGCCAGCACCCGGACATCCAATGGCTACACCTTC
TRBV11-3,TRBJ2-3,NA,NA,CASSHRGTDTQYF,TGTGCCAGCAGCCATAGGGGGACAGATACGCAGTATTTT
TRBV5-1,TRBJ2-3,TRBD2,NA,CASSLVQRGGADTQYF,TGCGCCAGCAGCTTGGTTCAGCGGGGGGGAGCAGATACGCAGTATTTT
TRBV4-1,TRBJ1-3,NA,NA,CASSQEDSNSGNTIYF,TGCGCCAGCAGCCAAGAGGACTCCAACTCTGGAAACACCATATATTTT
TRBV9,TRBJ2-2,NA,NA,CASSVGPLLTGELFF,TGTGCCAGCAGCGTAGGCCCCCTACTCACCGGGGAGCTGTTTTTT
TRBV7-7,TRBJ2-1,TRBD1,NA,CASSSGQGVYNEQFF,TGTGCTAGCAGCTCCGGACAGGGGGTTTACAATGAGCAGTTCTTC
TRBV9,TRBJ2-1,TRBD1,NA,CASSVATGTVPWEQFF,TGTGCCAGCAGCGTAGCTACTGGGACAGTTCCTTGGGAGCAGTTCTTC
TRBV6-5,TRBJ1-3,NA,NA,CASRSRVSGNTIYF,TGTGCCAGCAGGTCCAGGGTTTCTGGAAACACCATATATTTT
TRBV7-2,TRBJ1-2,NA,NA,CASSLATQGAYGYTF,TGTGCCAGCAGCTTAGCGACACAGGGAGCCTATGGCTACACCTTC
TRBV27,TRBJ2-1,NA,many,CASAGTPRREQFF,TGTGCCAGCGCCGGGACTCCGAGGCGGGAGCAGTTCTTC
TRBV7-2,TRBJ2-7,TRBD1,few,CASSSRTGETYEQYF,TGTGCCAGCAGCTCACGGACAGGGGAAACCTACGAGCAGTACTTC
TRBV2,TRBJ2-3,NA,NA,CASSDSLAIGTQYF,TGTGCCAGCAGTGATTCGCTAGCGATTGGTACGCAGTATTTT
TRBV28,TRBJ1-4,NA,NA,CATLDEKLFF,TGTGCCACCCTAGATGAAAAACTGTTTTTT
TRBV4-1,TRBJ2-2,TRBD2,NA,CASSQGTSGGRNTGELFF,TGCGCCAGCAGCCAAGGGACTAGCGGGGGCCGGAACACCGGGGAGCTGTTTTTT
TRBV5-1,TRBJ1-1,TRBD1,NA,CASSPRPGGVKTEAFF,TGCGCCAGCAGCCCAAGACCAGGGGGCGTTAAGACTGAAGCTTTCTTT
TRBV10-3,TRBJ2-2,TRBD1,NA,CAISSTGPNTGELFF,TGTGCCATCAGCTCGACAGGGCCGAACACCGGGGAGCTGTTTTTT
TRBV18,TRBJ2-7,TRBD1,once,CASSPDRAHYEQYF,TGTGCCAGCTCACCAGACAGGGCCCACTACGAGCAGTACTTC
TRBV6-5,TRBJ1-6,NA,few,CASSYSYESPLHF,TGTGCCAGCAGTTACTCTTATGAGTCACCCCTCCACTTT
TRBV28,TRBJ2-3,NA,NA,CASSRGGTDTQYF,TGTGCCAGCAGTAGGGGTGGGACAGATACGCAGTATTTT
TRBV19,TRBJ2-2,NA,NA,CASSISSLALVTGELFF,TGTGCCAGTAGTATATCCAGTCTCGCCCTGGTCACCGGGGAGCTGTTTTTT
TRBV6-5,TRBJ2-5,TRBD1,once,CASSLTGGKETQYF,TGTGCCAGCAGTCTGACAGGGGGGAAAGAGACCCAGTACTTC
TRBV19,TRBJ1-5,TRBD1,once,CASTRTGEWQPQHF,TGTGCCAGTACCCGGACAGGGGAGTGGCAGCCCCAGCATTTT
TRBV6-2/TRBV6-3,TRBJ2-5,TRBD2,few,CASSSWTSGKETQYF,TGTGCCAGCAGTTCTTGGACTAGCGGGAAAGAGACCCAGTACTTC
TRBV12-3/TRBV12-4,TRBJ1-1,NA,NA,CASSLANRAEAFF,TGTGCCAGCAGTTTAGCGAACAGGGCTGAAGCTTTCTTT
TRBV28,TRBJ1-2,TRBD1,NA,CASTNRGRYYGYTF,TGTGCCAGCACTAACAGGGGACGGTACTATGGCTACACCTTC
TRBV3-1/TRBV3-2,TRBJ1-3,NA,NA,CASSQGSSGNTIYF,TGTGCCAGCAGCCAAGGCAGCTCTGGAAACACCATATATTTT
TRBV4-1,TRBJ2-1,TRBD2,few,CASSQDSGGGSYNEQFF,TGCGCCAGCAGCCAAGATTCGGGGGGAGGTAGCTACAATGAGCAGTTCTTC
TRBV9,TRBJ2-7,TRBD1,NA,CASSAGTGIYEQYF,TGTGCCAGCAGCGCCGGGACAGGGATTTACGAGCAGTACTTC
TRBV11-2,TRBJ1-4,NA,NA,CASSLLKGEKLFF,TGTGCCAGCAGCTTACTGAAGGGGGAAAAACTGTTTTTT
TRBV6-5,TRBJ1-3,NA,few,CASSRGNTIYF,TGTGCCAGCAGTCGGGGAAACACCATATATTTT
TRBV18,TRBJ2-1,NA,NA,CASSPLQGSNEQFF,TGTGCCAGCTCACCACTACAGGGTTCGAATGAGCAGTTCTTC
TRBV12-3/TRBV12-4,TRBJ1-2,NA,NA,CASSSRDRGYTF,TGTGCCAGCAGTTCCCGCGACAGGGGCTACACCTTC